Shown below are 19 T cell receptor beta chains from a single sample sequenced in a study of cytomegalovirus exposure and HLA in healthy donors. The PCR was carried out with 60 Vbeta primers and 13 Jbeta primers. TCRdb's copy holds only in-frame clones and misses some; the assay was immunoSEQ multiplex PCR. The sample lists about 120,000 clones, around 66% occurring once. The source material was PBMCs. These receptor sequences come from a woman in her forties in good health and CMV-seropositive.

The chain couples TRBV14 to TRBJ1-1; D possibly corresponds to TRBD1 (6 bases). V was pared by 11 bases and J by 6 bases, with 22 bases between. The CDR3 has 14 residues. CDR1 is SGHDN and CDR2 is FVKESK in the germline V gene. This chain's CDR3 is CAVSQLGGASEAFF. The CDR3 DNA follows: TGTGCCGTCTCCCAACTCGGGGGGGCCTCTGAAGCTTTCTTT.

This clone was observed a handful of times. The chain uses TRBV4-2 and TRBJ2-3; 8 bases are shared with TRBD2. Germline CDR1 LGHNA, CDR2 YNFKEQ. The CDR3 extends over 16 amino acids. V shed 0 bases and J 2 bases; nucleotides not matched to a gene: 4. Written as DNA, the CDR3 is TGTGCCAGCAGCCAAGACGGGAGGGGCTCCACAGATACGCAGTATTTT. Translation gives CASSQDGRGSTDTQYF.

The chain uses TRBV6-6 and TRBJ2-7, with 7 bases fitting TRBD1. This CDR3 comprises 14 residues. The germline V gene encodes CDR1 MNHNY and CDR2 SVGAGI (reference sequence). The V and J ends lost 5 bases and 3 bases, in that order; junction bases with no gene match: 7. CDR3: CASSIPGTDYEQYF. CDR3 coding DNA: TGTGCCAGCAGTATCCCGGGGACAGACTACGAGCAGTACTTC.

V is TRBV5-1 and J is TRBJ1-1, with TRBD1 identical over 11 bases. Germline V gives CDR1 SGHRS, CDR2 YFSETQ. After removal of 4 bases from V and 4 bases from J, the junction contained 6 bases not matched to a gene. This CDR3 has 15 amino acids. CDR3: CASSTGQGAGTEAFF. CDR3 DNA sequence: TGCGCCAGCAGCACAGGACAGGGGGCCGGCACTGAAGCTTTCTTT.

The chain combines TRBV2 with TRBJ1-5, with 8 bases lining up with TRBD1. The CDR3 contains 15 residues. CDR1 is SNHLY, CDR2 FYNNEI, per germline. Losses at the gene ends were 3 bases for V and 6 bases for J; bases not matched to a gene: 7. CDR3 protein: CASSESQGAIQPQHF. As DNA, the CDR3 is TGTGCCAGCAGTGAGTCCCAGGGGGCGATTCAGCCCCAGCATTTT.

The chain carries TRBV14 and TRBJ2-7; tentative D call: TRBD2 (5 bases). Trimming removed 2 bases at V and 3 bases at J, with 17 bases between. Germline V gives CDR1 SGHDN, CDR2 FVKESK. The CDR3 length is 16 residues. CDR3 sequence reads: CASSQSGSKRNYEQYF. For the CDR3, the DNA is TGTGCCAGCAGCCAAAGCGGTTCTAAACGGAACTACGAGCAGTACTTC.

V is TRBV6-4 and J is TRBJ2-7; 7 bases align to TRBD1. CDR1 is MRHNA and CDR2 is SNTAGT in the germline V gene. V was clipped by 2 bases and J by 3 bases; unmatched bases: 4. The CDR3 is 14 amino acids. CDR3 sequence: CASSDRGQFYEQYF. The CDR3 coding sequence is TGTGCCAGCAGTGACAGGGGACAGTTCTACGAGCAGTACTTC.

This clone was seen a few times. The rearrangement links TRBV18 to TRBJ1-1; 10 nucleotides line up with TRBD1. The J segment lost 3 bases and the V segment lost 3 bases, leaving 4 bases of the junction unmatched. Per the germline V gene, CDR1 is KGHSH and CDR2 is LQKENI. This CDR3 comprises 15 residues. CDR3 nucleotide sequence: TGTGCCAGCTCACCCCGGACAGGGGGGGACACTGAAGCTTTCTTT. It is translated as CASSPRTGGDTEAFF.

This clone has more than one count but fewer than ten. V and J are TRBV6-1 and TRBJ1-1, with unresolved D. Per the germline V gene, CDR1 is MNHNS and CDR2 is SASEGT. There are 14 residues in the CDR3. V was trimmed by 8 bases and J by 0 bases, leaving 13 bases between them. CDR3 in amino acids: CASEGGILNTEAFF. CDR3 coding DNA: TGTGCCAGCGAAGGCGGGATTCTGAACACTGAAGCTTTCTTT.

The chain employs TRBV9 and TRBJ2-5; 8 bases match TRBD2. The CDR3 has 15 amino acids. The junction had 6 bases not matched to a gene; V was cut back by 4 bases and J by 1 base. Germline V gene lookup returns CDR1 SGDLS and CDR2 YYNGEE. In nucleotides, the CDR3 is TGTGCCAGCAGCTCCGGGGGGGGCCTCCAAGAGACCCAGTACTTC. The encoded protein is CASSSGGGLQETQYF.

The chain uses TRBV6-5 and TRBJ2-3; TRBD2 is a possible D gene (5 bases). The CDR3 spans 14 residues. The V and J ends lost 2 bases and 8 bases respectively, with 14 bases between them. Germline assignment: CDR1 MNHEY and CDR2 SVGAGI. CDR3 DNA sequence: TGTGCCAGCAGTTACGAGGGCGCCTCCGGTACGCAGTATTTT. Protein product: CASSYEGASGTQYF.

J is TRBJ1-4 and V is TRBV6-5; D is perhaps TRBD1 (5 bases). Germline V lookup: CDR1 MNHEY, CDR2 SVGAGI. This CDR3 has 15 amino acids. V lost 0 bases to trimming and J lost 3 bases, with 8 bases between them. CDR3 loop: CASSYSQGSNEKLFF. Here the CDR3 DNA reads TGTGCCAGCAGTTACTCTCAGGGCTCTAATGAAAAACTGTTTTTT.

The rearrangement links TRBV29-1 to TRBJ2-5, with 9 nucleotides matching TRBD2. Losses at the gene ends were 2 bases for V and 0 bases for J; bases not matched to a gene: 1. The CDR3 has 14 amino acids. Germline V gives CDR1 SQVTM, CDR2 ANQGSEA. In nucleotides, the CDR3 is TGCAGCGTTGAACCTAGCGGGAACCAAGAGACCCAGTACTTC. As protein: CSVEPSGNQETQYF.

This clone was detected once. Other DNA sequences in the same sample also yield this CDR3. The chain couples TRBV19 to TRBJ2-2; no definite D call. V lost 3 bases, J lost 4 bases, and 6 bases lay in between. Germline loops: CDR1 LNHDA, CDR2 SQIVND (reference sequence). The CDR3 loop spans 13 amino acids. In DNA, the CDR3 is TGTGCCAGTAGTATCCTCTCCACCGGGGAGCTGTTTTTT. Translation: CASSILSTGELFF.

This rearrangement joins TRBV14 to TRBJ2-5; 7 positions match TRBD2. In germline, CDR1 is SGHDN, CDR2 FVKESK. V shed 5 bases and J 2 bases; nucleotides not matched to a gene: 11. The CDR3 covers 16 residues. DNA of the CDR3: TGTGCCAGCAGCTCCGGACAAAGGGGAGGGCAAGAGACCCAGTACTTC. Its translation is CASSSGQRGGQETQYF.

The genes are TRBV6-5 and TRBJ2-1; TRBD2 agrees at 7 bases. V was pared by 2 bases and J by 6 bases, with 7 bases of the junction left unmatched. Germline V gives CDR1 MNHEY, CDR2 SVGAGI. The CDR3 is made up of 15 amino acids. CDR3 loop: CASSYREGGPNEQFF. CDR3 nucleotides: TGTGCCAGCAGTTACAGGGAGGGAGGGCCCAATGAGCAGTTCTTC.

This clone was seen more than once but under ten times. The chain combines TRBV2 with TRBJ1-2, with 11 positions matching TRBD1. The germline CDR1 and CDR2 sequences are SNHLY and FYNNEI. J gave up 5 bases and V 0 bases, and 11 bases lay outside the gene matches. The CDR3 spans 18 residues. CDR3 loop: CASSEAGAGQGAIYGYTF. The CDR3 DNA reads as TGTGCCAGCAGTGAAGCGGGGGCAGGACAGGGGGCGATTTATGGCTACACCTTC.

The V and J genes are TRBV5-1 and TRBJ2-6; no clear D gene. CDR3 length: 15 amino acids. V gave up 4 bases and J gave up 2 bases, with 10 bases separating them. Germline loops: CDR1 SGHRS, CDR2 YFSETQ. CDR3 in DNA: TGCGCCAGCAGCCCCCCAGATACTGGGGCCAACGTCCTGACTTTC. It encodes CASSPPDTGANVLTF. Filled out from reference TRBV5-1 and TRBJ2-6, the complete variable domain reads KAGVTQTPRYLIKTRGQQVTLSCSPISGHRSVSWYQQTPGQGLQFLFEYFSETQRNKGNFPGRFSGRQFSNSRSEMNVSTLELGDSALYLCASSPPDTGANVLTFGAGSRLTVL.

CDR3 protein: CASSYQGSNTGELFF. CDR3 bases: TGTGCCAGCAGTTACCAGGGGTCGAACACCGGGGAGCTGTTTTTT. The gene calls are TRBV6-5 and TRBJ2-2; D might be TRBD1 (6 bases). V was cut by 2 bases and J by 0 bases, with 7 bases left in between. Germline assignment: CDR1 MNHEY and CDR2 SVGAGI. The CDR3 is made up of 15 amino acids.